A single sample is the source of the 28 T cell receptor beta chains below, sequenced in a study of T cell repertoires in cytomegalovirus infection (dated by TCRdb to the late 2010s). Sequencing was performed on an Illumina HiSeq 1500. The public reads were reanalyzed by TCRdb: fastp trimming at Q25, MiXCR alignment, in-frame beta chains only. Every distinct CDR3 protein forms one entry, paired with its most common genes and DNA. The sample table shows about 890,000 distinct CDR3 sequences, and around 30% are seen once. Jointly, the top ten make up about an eighth of the sample. These receptors are not linked to any known antigen. This specimen's treatment or condition label, interpreted: in vitro stimulation with specific CMV peptide epitopes to enrich CMV-specific T cells. Source: cultured CD8+ T cells from PBMCs, taken from culture after CMV antigen stimulation. The origin of the receptors is a human donor in good health (CMV status not recorded). Some clones in this sample may be carry-over from other donors' samples.

There are a few counts of this clonotype. The chain uses TRBV7-9 and TRBJ2-5; 14 bases are shared with TRBD2. V trimming: 5 bases; J trimming: 3 bases; junction bases outside the gene matches: 2. The V gene's germline CDR1 is SEHNR and CDR2 FQNEAQ (reference sequence). There are 15 residues in the CDR3. The CDR3 spells CASSPTSGGEETQYF. In DNA, the CDR3 is TGTGCCAGCAGCCCGACTAGCGGGGGGGAAGAGACCCAGTACTTC.

Of note for this clonotype: A much larger clonotype is one base distant, so this may be a read error. The chain joins TRBV7-3 to TRBJ1-5; the match to TRBD1 covers 7 bases. Germline V gene lookup returns CDR1 SGHTA and CDR2 FQGTGA. The CDR3 consists of 15 residues. CDR3 sequence: CASNLKRQGLQPQHF. In nucleotides, the CDR3 is TGTGCCAGCAACTTAAAGAGACAGGGTCTTCAGCCCCAGCATTTT.

A few counts support this clonotype. This rearrangement joins TRBV14 to TRBJ2-2, with 7 bases aligning to TRBD2. Germline assignment: CDR1 SGHDN and CDR2 FVKESK. V shed 1 base and J 0 bases; nucleotides not matched to a gene: 17. This CDR3 contains 21 residues. The CDR3 DNA is TGTGCCAGCAGCCAAGCCCTTTGGAGGAGTAGCGGGCCACCGAACACCGGGGAGCTGTTTTTT. This sequence encodes CASSQALWRSSGPPNTGELFF.

The V call is TRBV5-3, the J call TRBJ2-1; tentatively, D is TRBD2 (6 bases). TRBV5-3 is reported as an ORF; its role is uncertain. The V gene lost 10 bases and the J gene lost 0 bases, with 14 bases spanning the gap. The CDR3 has 14 amino acids. CDR3 region: CAFSGWSSYNEQFF. The CDR3 bases are TGTGCCTTTAGCGGTTGGAGCTCCTACAATGAGCAGTTCTTC.

This clonotype was counted a few times. V is TRBV6-2 or TRBV6-3 and J is TRBJ2-1; TRBD2 matches 7 bases. Unmatched junction bases numbered 14, after V lost 6 bases and J lost 15 bases. This CDR3 is built from 13 residues. Germline values: CDR1 MNHEY, CDR2 SVGEGT. DNA for the CDR3: TGTGCCAGCAGGCACGGGAAGACTAGCATAGTGTTCTTC. It translates to CASRHGKTSIVFF.

This clonotype was detected ten times or more. The CDR3 is CASSLPYDRTGSGTQYF. CDR3 DNA: TGTGCCAGCAGCTTACCCTACGACAGGACCGGTAGCGGGACCCAGTACTTC. V gene TRBV7-9 combines with J gene TRBJ2-5; D possibly uses TRBD1 or TRBD2 (6 bases each). V lost 2 bases to trimming and J lost 7 bases, with 23 bases between them. The CDR3 is 17 residues long. Germline V CDR1 and CDR2: SEHNR, FQNEAQ (reference sequence). Filled out from reference TRBV7-9 and TRBJ2-5, the complete variable domain reads DTGVSQNPRHKITKRGQNVTFRCDPISEHNRLYWYRQTLGQGPEFLTYFQNEAQLEKSRLLSDRFSAERPKGSFSTLEIQRTEQGDSAMYLCASSLPYDRTGSGTQYFGPGTRLLVL.

This chain uses TRBV18 with TRBJ2-4, with TRBD2 as a possible D gene (6 bases). Trimming took off 3 bases at V and 2 bases at J, with 11 bases between the two ends. The germline CDR1 and CDR2 sequences are KGHSH and LQKENI. This CDR3 is 15 amino acids long. The chain's CDR3 is CASSPREISKNIQYF. CDR3 nucleotide sequence: TGTGCCAGCTCACCCCGGGAGATTTCCAAAAACATTCAGTACTTC.

The rearrangement joins TRBV4-1 to TRBJ2-1; TRBD2 matches at 8 bases. Germline V gene lookup returns CDR1 MGHRA and CDR2 YSYEKL. V trimming: 3 bases; J trimming: 0 bases; junction bases outside the gene matches: 10. The CDR3 runs 18 residues. The CDR3 coding sequence is TGCGCCAGCAGCCATCCTACGGGGGGGAAGAGCTCCTACAATGAGCAGTTCTTC. Its translation: CASSHPTGGKSSYNEQFF.

This sequence joins TRBV7-3 and TRBJ1-1, with a tentative D call TRBD1 (5 bases). Looked up from germline, CDR1 is SGHTA and CDR2 is FQGTGA. Trimming pared 3 bases from V and 7 bases from J, leaving 18 bases between. The CDR3 is 15 residues long. The CDR3 nucleotides are TGTGCCAGCAGCTTGATCCGGGGGACTAAAGATGAAGCTTTCTTT. Amino acids: CASSLIRGTKDEAFF.

This clonotype was detected a few times. This chain uses TRBV2 with TRBJ1-2; 7 nucleotides match TRBD1. V lost 6 bases, J lost 4 bases, and 8 bases stayed unmatched. Per germline, CDR1 SNHLY and CDR2 FYNNEI. CDR3 size: 14 residues. CDR3 amino acids: CASREQGTPYGYTF. As DNA, the CDR3 is TGTGCCAGCAGGGAACAGGGGACCCCCTATGGCTACACCTTC.

The chain joins TRBV4-1 to TRBJ1-1; unclear D gene. Germline-derived CDR1 and CDR2 are MGHRA and YSYEKL. V was pared by 1 base and J by 6 bases, with 12 bases between. This CDR3 is 14 amino acids long. The CDR3 nucleotides read TGCGCCAGCAGCCAAGCAACTGGGAGCCCTGAAGCTTTCTTT. Translating it yields CASSQATGSPEAFF.

The V gene is TRBV27, the J gene TRBJ2-1; D is unclear. The CDR3 contains 14 residues. Germline V lookup: CDR1 MNHEY, CDR2 SMNVEV (reference sequence). V lost 3 bases, J lost 6 bases, and 12 bases lay in between. CDR3 coding DNA: TGTGCCAGCAGTTTCACAGTAAATCTCAATGAGCAGTTCTTC. It is translated as CASSFTVNLNEQFF.

The chain uses TRBV7-8 and TRBJ2-5; the match to TRBD2 covers 8 bases. V trimming: 5 bases; J trimming: 5 bases; junction bases outside the gene matches: 10. Germline assignment: CDR1 SGHVS and CDR2 FQNEAQ. The CDR3 runs 15 residues. The CDR3 nucleotides read TGTGCCAGCAGCGCGGGGACTAGACCTTTGGAGACCCAGTACTTC. This encodes CASSAGTRPLETQYF.

Turning to this clonotype: The junction differs from germline at one of its ends, possibly a read error. V is TRBV28 and J is TRBJ1-5; D gene ambiguous. Germline values: CDR1 MDHEN, CDR2 SYDVKM. This CDR3 spans 14 amino acids. CDR3 residues: CANSLIHSNQPQHF. The CDR3 DNA sequence: TGTGCCAACAGTTTAATCCATAGCAATCAGCCCCAGCATTTT.

This clonotype was picked up many times. The V and J genes are TRBV7-2 and TRBJ2-2; D not certain. V was pared by 1 base and J by 4 bases, with 10 bases between. The CDR3 runs 15 residues. The V gene's germline CDR1 is SGHTA and CDR2 FQGNSA. This chain's CDR3 is CASSLGYHITGELFF. For the CDR3, the DNA is TGTGCCAGCAGCTTAGGGTACCACATCACCGGGGAGCTGTTTTTT.

This clonotype was counted only a few times. The V and J genes are TRBV7-2 and TRBJ2-2; D might be TRBD2 (7 bases). Germline V gives CDR1 SGHTA, CDR2 FQGNSA. With 3 bases removed from V and 6 bases from J, the gap between germline ends came to 14 bases. The CDR3 consists of 15 residues. The CDR3 sequence: CASSFGGGASGELFF. The CDR3 DNA reads TGTGCCAGCAGCTTCGGTGGGGGGGCCTCCGGGGAGCTGTTTTTT.

The V and J genes are TRBV27 and TRBJ2-7, with 7 bases that match TRBD1. The V and J ends lost 3 bases and 7 bases, in that order; junction bases with no gene match: 6. Germline values: CDR1 MNHEY, CDR2 SMNVEV (reference sequence). The CDR3 runs to 13 residues. Here the CDR3 DNA reads TGTGCCAGCAGTTTGGACAGGACGGGGGAGCAGTACTTC. Translating gives CASSLDRTGEQYF.

In its sample, this clonotype was seen a few times. The rearrangement links TRBV5-6 to TRBJ2-3; D unclear. Between the trimmed V and J ends, which lost 4 bases and 2 bases, there was a span of 8 bases. CDR1 is SGHDT, CDR2 YYEEEE, per germline. This CDR3 contains 13 residues. CDR3 protein: CASSATVTDTQYF. CDR3 DNA sequence: TGTGCCAGCAGCGCGACTGTCACAGATACGCAGTATTTT.

Only a few counts were recorded for this clonotype. The chain couples TRBV6-2 or TRBV6-3 to TRBJ2-3; either TRBD1 or TRBD2 may fit D (5 bases each). The CDR3 totals 18 residues. The germline V gene encodes CDR1 MNHEY and CDR2 SVGEGT. V was cut by 3 bases and J by 2 bases, with 21 bases left in between. CDR3 sequence: CASSYILRDLIFTDTQYF. In nucleotides, the CDR3 is TGTGCCAGCAGTTATATCCTTCGGGACCTTATCTTCACAGATACGCAGTATTTT.

The chain links TRBV2 to TRBJ2-2; weak D call: TRBD2 (6 bases). V lost 5 bases and J 3 bases, leaving 10 bases between the germline ends. This CDR3 is 14 amino acids long. The V gene's germline CDR1 is SNHLY and CDR2 FYNNEI. CDR3 region: CASSTGTYTGELFF. The CDR3 DNA reads as TGTGCCAGCAGTACCGGGACTTACACCGGGGAGCTGTTTTTT.

The CDR3 DNA is TGTGCCACCGTCCCCTGGAGGAACACTGAAGCTTTCTTT. It is translated as CATVPWRNTEAFF. The chain has TRBV6-1 and TRBJ1-1; D is unclear. This CDR3 region has 13 residues. The V end lost 10 bases, the J end lost 1 base, and 13 bases lay between the germline ends. Germline-derived CDR1 and CDR2 are MNHNS and SASEGT.

V is TRBV27 and J is TRBJ2-1; 7 bases line up with TRBD1. With 6 bases clipped from V and 15 bases from J, the junction kept 11 bases outside the gene matches. Germline V gene sequence: CDR1 MNHEY, CDR2 SMNVEV (reference sequence). The CDR3 runs to 12 residues. The CDR3 DNA reads TGTGCCAGCAGCCCTCGATCGACAGGGCTGTTCTTC. Its translation is CASSPRSTGLFF.

This clonotype came up a few times. The chain combines TRBV7-6 with TRBJ2-1; TRBD2 matches 9 bases. Germline values: CDR1 SGHVS, CDR2 FNYEAQ. J gave up 4 bases and V 5 bases, and 12 bases lay outside the gene matches. This CDR3 region has 17 residues. Here the CDR3 DNA reads TGTGCCAGCAGCCCGAGAGCTCTAGCGGGACAATACAATGAGCAGTTCTTC. Its translation: CASSPRALAGQYNEQFF.

This rearrangement joins TRBV19 to TRBJ2-5, with D perhaps assigned TRBD1 or TRBD2 (6 bases each). The CDR3 runs to 16 residues. Germline CDR1 and CDR2: LNHDA and SQIVND (reference sequence). V lost 5 bases, J lost 2 bases, and 18 bases lay in between. CDR3 protein: CASSPRDIPIQETQYF. The CDR3 DNA sequence: TGTGCCAGTAGTCCGCGGGACATACCGATACAAGAGACCCAGTACTTC. The full variable domain, its missing parts supplied by reference TRBV19 and TRBJ2-5, is DGGITQSPKYLFRKEGQNVTLSCEQNLNHDAMYWYRQDPGQGLRLIYYSQIVNDFQKGDIAEGYSVSREKKESFPLTVTSAQKNPTAFYLCASSPRDIPIQETQYFGPGTRLLVL.

In this sample, this clonotype turned up a few times. V and J are TRBV27 and TRBJ1-1; D is perhaps TRBD1 (6 bases). CDR3 length: 15 amino acids. Between the trimmed V and J ends, which lost 8 bases and 3 bases, there was a span of 19 bases. The germline V gene encodes CDR1 MNHEY and CDR2 SMNVEV (reference sequence). The CDR3 sequence: CASGKTGPTDTEAFF. DNA for the CDR3: TGTGCCAGCGGTAAGACAGGCCCCACGGACACTGAAGCTTTCTTT.

This clonotype appeared a few times. This chain links TRBV7-9 with TRBJ2-1, with 7 bases aligning to TRBD2. Germline CDR1 is SEHNR and CDR2 is FQNEAQ (reference sequence). The J segment lost 6 bases and the V segment lost 1 base, leaving 6 bases of the junction unmatched. The CDR3 has 15 residues. CDR3 amino acids: CASSLVAGVRNEQFF. The CDR3 coding sequence is TGTGCCAGCAGCTTAGTGGCGGGAGTTCGCAATGAGCAGTTCTTC.

This clonotype was counted between two and nine times. CDR3 bases: TGTGCCATCAGTGAGTCAGCAGGTGAGCAGTACGTC. Translated: CAISESAGEQYV. This chain uses TRBV10-3 with TRBJ2-7; D is ambiguous. V shed 0 bases and J shed 7 bases, with 7 bases lying between them. The CDR3 loop spans 12 amino acids. Per germline, CDR1 ENHRY and CDR2 SYGVKD.

This clonotype showed up just a few times. The chain is built from TRBV18 and TRBJ2-1; 8 bases fit TRBD2. V lost 4 bases, J lost 4 bases, and 12 bases stayed unmatched. Per germline, CDR1 KGHSH and CDR2 LQKENI. This CDR3 has 17 amino acids. CDR3 loop: CASSRTVAGTEYNEQFF. The CDR3 DNA sequence: TGTGCCAGCTCACGTACTGTAGCGGGGACGGAGTACAATGAGCAGTTCTTC. Full variable domain (outside the CDR3, taken from reference TRBV18 and TRBJ2-1): NAGVMQNPRHLVRRRGQEARLRCSPMKGHSHVYWYRQLPEEGLKFMVYLQKENIIDESGMPKERFSAEFPKEGPSILRIQQVVRGDSAAYFCASSRTVAGTEYNEQFFGPGTRLTVL.